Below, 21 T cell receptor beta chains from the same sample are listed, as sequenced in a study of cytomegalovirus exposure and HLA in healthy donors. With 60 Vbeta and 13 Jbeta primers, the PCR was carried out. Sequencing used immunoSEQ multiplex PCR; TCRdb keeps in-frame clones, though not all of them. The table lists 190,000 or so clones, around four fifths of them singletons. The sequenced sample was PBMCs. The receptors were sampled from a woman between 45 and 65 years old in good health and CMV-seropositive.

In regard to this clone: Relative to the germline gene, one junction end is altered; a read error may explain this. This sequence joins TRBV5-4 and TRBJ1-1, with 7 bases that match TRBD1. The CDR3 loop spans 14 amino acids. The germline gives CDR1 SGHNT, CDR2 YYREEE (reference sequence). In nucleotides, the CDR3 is TGCGCCAGCAGCCGGGCCCGACAGGGCACTGAAGCTTTCTTT. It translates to CASSRARQGTEAFF.

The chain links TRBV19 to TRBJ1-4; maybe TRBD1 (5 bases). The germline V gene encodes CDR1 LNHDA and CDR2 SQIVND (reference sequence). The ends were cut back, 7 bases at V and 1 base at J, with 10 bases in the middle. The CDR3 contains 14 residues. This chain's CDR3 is CASTHQGTNEKLFF. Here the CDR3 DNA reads TGTGCCAGTACTCATCAGGGAACTAATGAAAAACTGTTTTTT.

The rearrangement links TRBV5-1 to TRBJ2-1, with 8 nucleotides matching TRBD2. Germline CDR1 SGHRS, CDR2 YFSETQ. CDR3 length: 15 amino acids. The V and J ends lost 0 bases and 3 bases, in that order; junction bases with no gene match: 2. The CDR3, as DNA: TGCGCCAGCAGCTTGGCCGCGGGAGGCTACAATGAGCAGTTCTTC. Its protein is CASSLAAGGYNEQFF.

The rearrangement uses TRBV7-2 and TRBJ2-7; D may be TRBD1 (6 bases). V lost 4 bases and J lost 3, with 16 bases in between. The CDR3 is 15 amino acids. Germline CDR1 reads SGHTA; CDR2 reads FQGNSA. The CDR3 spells CASSYSGTQDYEQYF. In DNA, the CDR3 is TGTGCCAGCAGCTACTCAGGGACACAAGACTACGAGCAGTACTTC.

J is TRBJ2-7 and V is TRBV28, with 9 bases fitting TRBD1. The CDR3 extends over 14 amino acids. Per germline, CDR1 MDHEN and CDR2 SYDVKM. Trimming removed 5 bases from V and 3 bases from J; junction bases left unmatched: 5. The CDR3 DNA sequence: TGTGCCAGCAGTCTCCCGGGACAGGGCTACGAGCAGTACTTC. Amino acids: CASSLPGQGYEQYF.

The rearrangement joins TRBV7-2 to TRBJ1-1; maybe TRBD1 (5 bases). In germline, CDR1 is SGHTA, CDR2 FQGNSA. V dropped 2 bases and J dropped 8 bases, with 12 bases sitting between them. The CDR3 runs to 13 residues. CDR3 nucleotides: TGTGCCAGCAGCTTAATCGACAGTTGGGAAGCTTTCTTT. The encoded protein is CASSLIDSWEAFF.

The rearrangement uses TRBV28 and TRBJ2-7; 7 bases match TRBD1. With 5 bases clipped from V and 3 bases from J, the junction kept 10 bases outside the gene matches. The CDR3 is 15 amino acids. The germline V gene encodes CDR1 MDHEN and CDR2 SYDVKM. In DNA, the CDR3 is TGTGCCAGCAGTGATCACGGACAGGCCCGCTACGAGCAGTACTTC. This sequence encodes CASSDHGQARYEQYF.

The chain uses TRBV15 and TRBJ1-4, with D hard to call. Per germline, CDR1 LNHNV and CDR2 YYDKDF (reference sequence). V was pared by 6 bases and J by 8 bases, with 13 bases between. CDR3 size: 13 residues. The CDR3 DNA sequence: TGTGCCACCAGTGGTCGAGTGGAGGAAAAACTGTTTTTT. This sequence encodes CATSGRVEEKLFF.

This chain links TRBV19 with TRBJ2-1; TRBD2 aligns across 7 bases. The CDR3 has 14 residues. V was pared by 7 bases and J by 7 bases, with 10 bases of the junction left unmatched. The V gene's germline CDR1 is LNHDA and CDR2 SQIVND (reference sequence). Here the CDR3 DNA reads TGTGCCAGTATTAAGAGCGGGGTGAGGAATGAGCAGTTCTTC. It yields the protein CASIKSGVRNEQFF.

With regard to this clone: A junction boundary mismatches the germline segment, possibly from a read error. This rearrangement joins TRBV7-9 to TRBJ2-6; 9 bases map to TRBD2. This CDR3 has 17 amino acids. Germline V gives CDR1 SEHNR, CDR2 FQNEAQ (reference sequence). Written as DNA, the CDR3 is TGTTCCAGCAGCCTGGGACTAGCCTCCTCTGGGGCCAACGGCCTGACTTTC. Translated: CSSSLGLASSGANGLTF.

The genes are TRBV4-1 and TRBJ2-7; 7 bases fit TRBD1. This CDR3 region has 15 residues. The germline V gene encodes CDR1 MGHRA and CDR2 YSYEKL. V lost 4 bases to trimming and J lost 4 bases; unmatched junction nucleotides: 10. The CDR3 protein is CASSRGQGVVYEQYF. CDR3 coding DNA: TGCGCCAGCAGCCGTGGGCAGGGGGTCGTGTACGAGCAGTACTTC.

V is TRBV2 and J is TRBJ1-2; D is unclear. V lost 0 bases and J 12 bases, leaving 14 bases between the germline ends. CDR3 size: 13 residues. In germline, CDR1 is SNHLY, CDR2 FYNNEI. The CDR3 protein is CASSEAPYLSHTF. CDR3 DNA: TGTGCCAGCAGTGAAGCGCCGTATCTATCACACACCTTC.

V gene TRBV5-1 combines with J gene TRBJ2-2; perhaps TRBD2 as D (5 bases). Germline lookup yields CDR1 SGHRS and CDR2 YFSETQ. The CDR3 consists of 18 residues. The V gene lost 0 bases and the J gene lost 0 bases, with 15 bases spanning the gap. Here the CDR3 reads CASSLAGVGPTNTGELFF. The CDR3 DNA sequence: TGCGCCAGCAGCTTGGCCGGGGTGGGCCCTACGAACACCGGGGAGCTGTTTTTT.

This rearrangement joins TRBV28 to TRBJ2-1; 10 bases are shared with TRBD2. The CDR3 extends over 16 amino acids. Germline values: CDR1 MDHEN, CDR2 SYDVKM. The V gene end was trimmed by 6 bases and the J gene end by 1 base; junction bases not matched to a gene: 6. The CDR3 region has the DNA TGTGCCAGCAGCCCCCCTAGCGGGGGATCCTACAATGAGCAGTTCTTC. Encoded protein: CASSPPSGGSYNEQFF.

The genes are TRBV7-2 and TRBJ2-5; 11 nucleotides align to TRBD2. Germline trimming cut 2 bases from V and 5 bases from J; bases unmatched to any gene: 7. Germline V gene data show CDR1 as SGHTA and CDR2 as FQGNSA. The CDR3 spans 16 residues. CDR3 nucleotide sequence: TGTGCCAGCAGCTTATTAGCGGGGGGGCTTTTGGAGACCCAGTACTTC. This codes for CASSLLAGGLLETQYF.

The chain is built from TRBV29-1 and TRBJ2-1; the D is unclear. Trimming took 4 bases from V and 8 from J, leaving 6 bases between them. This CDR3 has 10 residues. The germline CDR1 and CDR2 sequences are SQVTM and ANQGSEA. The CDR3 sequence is CSVARDEQFF. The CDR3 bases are TGCAGCGTTGCACGCGATGAGCAGTTCTTC.

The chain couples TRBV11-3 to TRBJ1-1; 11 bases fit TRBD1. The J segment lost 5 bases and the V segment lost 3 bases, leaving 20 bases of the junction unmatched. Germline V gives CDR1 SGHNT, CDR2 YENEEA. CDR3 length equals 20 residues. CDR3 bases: TGTGCCAGCAGCTTGGGTCCTGTAGTGCGGACAGGGGGCGCGGGGACTGAAGCTTTCTTT. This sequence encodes CASSLGPVVRTGGAGTEAFF.

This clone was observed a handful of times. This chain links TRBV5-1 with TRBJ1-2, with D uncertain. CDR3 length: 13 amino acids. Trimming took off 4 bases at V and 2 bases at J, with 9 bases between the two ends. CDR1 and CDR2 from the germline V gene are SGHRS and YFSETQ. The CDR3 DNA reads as TGCGCCAGCAGCGGTTCTCAGAACTATGGCTACACCTTC. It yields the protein CASSGSQNYGYTF.

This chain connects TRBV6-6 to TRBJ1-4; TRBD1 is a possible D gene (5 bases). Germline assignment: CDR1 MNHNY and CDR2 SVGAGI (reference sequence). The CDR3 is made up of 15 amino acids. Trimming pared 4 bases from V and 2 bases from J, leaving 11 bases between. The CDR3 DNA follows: TGTGCCAGCAGTTCCCAGGGTCGCACTAATGAAAAACTGTTTTTT. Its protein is CASSSQGRTNEKLFF.

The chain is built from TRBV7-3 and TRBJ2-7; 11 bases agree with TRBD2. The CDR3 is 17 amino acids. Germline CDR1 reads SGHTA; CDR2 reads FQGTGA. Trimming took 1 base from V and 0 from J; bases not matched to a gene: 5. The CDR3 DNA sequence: TGTGCCAGCAGCTTAATCCCAGGACTAGCGGGCTCCTACGAGCAGTACTTC. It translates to CASSLIPGLAGSYEQYF.

CDR3 loop: CASIPLIGTGHNQPQHF. DNA of the CDR3: TGTGCCAGCATCCCCCTTATTGGGACGGGACACAATCAGCCCCAGCATTTT. V gene TRBV27 combines with J gene TRBJ1-5; D might be TRBD1 (6 bases). Germline V gene sequence: CDR1 MNHEY, CDR2 SMNVEV (reference sequence). Deletions cut 7 bases from V and 3 bases from J, with 22 bases between. The CDR3 consists of 17 residues.